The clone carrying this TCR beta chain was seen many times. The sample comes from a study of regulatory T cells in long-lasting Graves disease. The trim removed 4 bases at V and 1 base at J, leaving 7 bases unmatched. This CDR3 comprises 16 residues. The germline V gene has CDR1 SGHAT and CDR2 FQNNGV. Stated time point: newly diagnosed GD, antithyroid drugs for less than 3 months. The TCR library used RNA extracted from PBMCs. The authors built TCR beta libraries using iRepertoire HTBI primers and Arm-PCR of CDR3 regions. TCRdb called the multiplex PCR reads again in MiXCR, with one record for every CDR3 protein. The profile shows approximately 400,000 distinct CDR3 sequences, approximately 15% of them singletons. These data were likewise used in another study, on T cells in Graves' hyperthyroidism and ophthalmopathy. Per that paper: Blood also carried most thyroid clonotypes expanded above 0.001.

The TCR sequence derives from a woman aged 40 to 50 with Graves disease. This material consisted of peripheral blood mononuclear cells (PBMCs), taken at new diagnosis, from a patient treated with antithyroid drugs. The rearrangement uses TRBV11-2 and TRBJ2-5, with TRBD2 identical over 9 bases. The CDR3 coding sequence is TGTGCCAGCAGCTGGGGTGCTAGCGGGGTCCAAGAGACCCAGTACTTC. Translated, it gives CASSWGASGVQETQYF.